The next 13 T cell receptor beta chains were all read from a single sample in a study of blood T cell repertoires in COVID-19. Method: immunoSEQ multiplex PCR; TCRdb's copy keeps in-frame clones and lacks some. The sample consists of roughly 280,000 clones, over 75% of them appearing once. The sample comprised PBMCs or T cells enriched from blood (not recorded which). Receptors were obtained from a woman younger than 30 who had recovered from COVID-19.

The chain is built from TRBV10-3 and TRBJ2-1, with 10 positions matching TRBD1. The CDR3 length is 14 residues. Germline V gene sequence: CDR1 ENHRY, CDR2 SYGVKD. J gave up 5 bases and V 5 bases, and 3 bases lay outside the gene matches. For the CDR3, the DNA is TGTGCCATCAGTAGGGACAGGGGTAACAATGAGCAGTTCTTC. Translating it yields CAISRDRGNNEQFF.

V gene TRBV12-3 or TRBV12-4 combines with J gene TRBJ2-7; perhaps TRBD1 as D (6 bases). Trimming removed 7 bases at V and 2 bases at J, with 12 bases between. CDR3 length: 13 amino acids. The CDR3 sequence is CASTRQETYEQYF. The CDR3 region has the DNA TGTGCCAGCACTAGACAGGAGACCTACGAGCAGTACTTC.

This clone was seen only a few times. At one end, the junction sequence differs from germline, possibly due to a read error. This sequence joins TRBV27 and TRBJ2-1; D may be TRBD2 (5 bases). Germline CDR1 and CDR2: MNHEY and SMNVEV (reference sequence). The CDR3 is made up of 11 amino acids. This CDR3 is CASSLRDEQFF. The CDR3 coding sequence is TGTGCAAGCAGTTTGAGGGATGAGCAGTTCTTC.

This chain connects TRBV2 to TRBJ1-5; D remains unclear. Germline V CDR1 and CDR2: SNHLY, FYNNEI. V was clipped by 6 bases and J by 0 bases, with 6 bases between them. The CDR3 extends over 13 amino acids. CDR3 nucleotide sequence: TGTGCCAGCAGGAGGGATAGCAATCAGCCCCAGCATTTT. This gives the protein CASRRDSNQPQHF.

This clone was observed a single time. The chain joins TRBV19 to TRBJ2-3; the match to TRBD1 covers 9 bases. This CDR3 region has 14 residues. Per germline, CDR1 LNHDA and CDR2 SQIVND (reference sequence). J was trimmed by 7 bases and V by 9 bases; bases with no gene match: 11. The CDR3 nucleotides read TGTGCCAGCTCGACCGGGACAGGGTGGAATACGCAGTATTTT. Its translation is CASSTGTGWNTQYF.

The rearrangement links TRBV7-8 to TRBJ2-5; TRBD2 matches 10 bases. Per germline, CDR1 SGHVS and CDR2 FQNEAQ. V trimming: 5 bases; J trimming: 5 bases; junction bases outside the gene matches: 5. CDR3 size: 14 residues. This chain's CDR3 is CASSGSGGGETQYF. CDR3 coding DNA: TGTGCCAGCAGCGGGAGCGGGGGGGGCGAGACCCAGTACTTC.

The J gene is TRBJ1-2, the V gene TRBV30; 8 positions agree with TRBD1. V gave up 0 bases and J gave up 3 bases; unmatched junction bases: 6. Germline CDR1 reads GTSNPN; CDR2 reads SVGIG (reference sequence). The CDR3 spans 15 residues. The chain's CDR3 is CAWSVYRGGDYGYTF. In DNA, the CDR3 is TGTGCCTGGAGTGTATACAGGGGGGGGGACTATGGCTACACCTTC.

The chain links TRBV29-1 to TRBJ1-2, with a weak D call TRBD1 (5 bases). From germline, CDR1 is SQVTM and CDR2 ANQGSEA. The CDR3 spans 13 residues. V gave up 4 bases and J gave up 5 bases, with 14 bases separating them. The CDR3 DNA reads TGCAGCGTTGGAGAGGGGCTCCGTTATGGCTACACCTTC. This codes for CSVGEGLRYGYTF. Looking up the rest from reference TRBV29-1 and TRBJ1-2 gives the full variable domain: SAVISQKPSRDICQRGTSLTIQCQVDSQVTMMFWYRQQPGQSLTLIATANQGSEATYESGFVIDKFPISRPNLTFSTLTVSNMSPEDSSIYLCSVGEGLRYGYTFGSGTRLTVV.

The chain couples TRBV12-3 or TRBV12-4 to TRBJ1-2, with TRBD1 matching over 9 bases. The CDR3 covers 12 residues. V lost 5 bases, J lost 6 bases, and 1 base stayed unmatched. The CDR3 here is CASSRQGDGYTF. For the CDR3, the DNA is TGTGCCAGCAGTCGACAGGGGGATGGCTACACCTTC.

The chain joins TRBV29-1 to TRBJ1-1; 12 bases line up with TRBD1. This CDR3 comprises 16 residues. V lost 1 base, J lost 1 base, and 4 bases stayed unmatched. Germline V CDR1 and CDR2: SQVTM, ANQGSEA. This chain's CDR3 is CSVEAGTGGGNTEAFF. In DNA, the CDR3 is TGCAGCGTTGAAGCCGGGACAGGGGGCGGGAACACTGAAGCTTTCTTT.

The chain combines TRBV3-1 (or the pseudogene TRBV3-2) with TRBJ1-4, with D perhaps matching TRBD1 (6 bases). In germline, CDR1 is LGHDT, CDR2 YNNKEL (reference sequence). Trimming stripped 0 bases from V and 3 bases from J, with 14 bases between. CDR3 length: 17 residues. The DNA of the CDR3 is TGTGCCAGCAGCCAAGATCTATTGGGGGCCTCTAATGAAAAACTGTTTTTT. Translation: CASSQDLLGASNEKLFF.

This chain links TRBV14 with TRBJ2-1; 11 nucleotides match TRBD2. The J segment lost 7 bases and the V segment lost 6 bases, leaving 11 bases of the junction unmatched. The CDR3 has 16 amino acids. CDR1 SGHDN and CDR2 FVKESK come from the germline V gene. The CDR3 is CASSPIIAGGRNEQFF. In nucleotides, the CDR3 is TGTGCCAGCAGTCCCATTATAGCGGGGGGGCGGAATGAGCAGTTCTTC. The complete variable domain, with remaining parts taken from reference TRBV14 and TRBJ2-1, reads EAGVTQFPSHSVIEKGQTVTLRCDPISGHDNLYWYRRVMGKEIKFLLHFVKESKQDESGMPNNRFLAERTGGTYSTLKVQPAELEDSGVYFCASSPIIAGGRNEQFFGPGTRLTVL.

The chain carries TRBV5-1 and TRBJ2-7; 8 bases align to TRBD1. This CDR3 contains 15 residues. Per the germline V gene, CDR1 is SGHRS and CDR2 is YFSETQ. After removal of 2 bases from V and 0 bases from J, the junction contained 4 bases not matched to a gene. For the CDR3, the DNA is TGCGCCAGCAGCTTCACAGGGGGTGACTCCTACGAGCAGTACTTC. It translates to CASSFTGGDSYEQYF.